This T cell receptor (beta chain) derives from a study of spatial heterogeneity in lung cancer. Turning to the study itself: A consistent excess of beta-chain over alpha-chain sequences was detected. There were, on average, more than 9.5 raw-read appearances for each unique TCR and UMI combination.

This clonotype is deemed medium-sized. In a library made to pick up alpha chains, this beta chain is a stray read with a size that means little. Time point indicated: sample taken at primary tumor resection. Sequencing of whole RNA from tumor, nontumor lung or frozen PBMC involved no sorting. The cohort: some 73 early-stage, untreated non-small cell lung cancer patients. V dropped 6 bases and J dropped 2 bases, with 13 bases sitting between them. CDR1 is ENHRY and CDR2 is SYGVKD in the germline V gene. CDR3 length: 15 residues. Every TCR cDNA molecule bore a unique molecular identifier. TCRdb redid the calling of the 5' RACE reads with MiXCR, one entry per CDR3 protein. The table lists a few thousand distinct CDR3 sequences, approximately 20% of them singletons.

This specimen was normal lung tissue next to the tumor, taken at surgery. The source is a male donor with early-stage non-small cell lung cancer. This chain uses TRBV10-3 with TRBJ2-2, with D possibly matching TRBD2 (5 bases). DNA for the CDR3: TGTGCCATCAGCAGAGGGCAACCCAACACCGGGGAGCTGTTTTTT. This gives the protein CAISRGQPNTGELFF.